A single T cell receptor beta chain is shown here with its context. As yet, its antigen is unknown. V dropped 2 bases and J dropped 4 bases, with 15 bases sitting between them. This CDR3 has 16 residues. Per the germline V gene, CDR1 is KGHSH and CDR2 is LQKENI. These data belong to a study of T cells in localized non-small cell lung cancer. Study-level findings and limits: Uninvolved adjacent lung had the highest recorded T cell clonality, with tumor below it.

The repertoire was sequenced with immunoSEQ multiplex PCR; TCRdb's copy has only in-frame clones and lacks some. The sample includes tens of thousands of clones, about nine tenths of them seen just once. The clonotype comes from a woman aged 35-75 years with stage I lung adenocarcinoma. The sequenced sample was peripheral blood, obtained before any cancer treatment. The chain recombines TRBV18 with TRBJ1-3, with D perhaps TRBD1 (6 bases). The CDR3 region is CASSPTEGVSGNTIYF. Written as DNA, the CDR3 is TGTGCCAGCTCACCAACCGAGGGGGTTTCGGGAAACACCATATATTTT. The variable domain in full, with the rest retrieved from reference TRBV18 and TRBJ1-3, is NAGVMQNPRHLVRRRGQEARLRCSPMKGHSHVYWYRQLPEEGLKFMVYLQKENIIDESGMPKERFSAEFPKEGPSILRIQQVVRGDSAAYFCASSPTEGVSGNTIYFGEGSWLTVV.